This TCR beta chain was sequenced for a study of regulatory T cells in long-lasting Graves disease. Library construction for TCR beta used iRepertoire HTBI primers and Arm-PCR of CDR3 regions. TCRdb reprocessed the multiplex PCR reads via MiXCR and lists one record per CDR3 protein. This table has about 660,000 distinct CDR3 sequences, 25% to 35% appearing once. Time point denoted: persistent/refractory GD, antithyroid drugs over 5 years with positive TRAb. Making the TCR library involved RNA that had been extracted from PBMCs. The CDR3 has 15 amino acids. From germline, CDR1 is LNHDA and CDR2 SQIVND (reference sequence). V trimming: 7 bases; J trimming: 4 bases; junction bases outside the gene matches: 9.

J is TRBJ2-7 and V is TRBV19; 11 positions match TRBD2. Sequencing used peripheral blood mononuclear cells (PBMCs), obtained when the disease was refractory, from a patient treated with antithyroid drugs. The clonotype comes from a female donor with Graves disease. DNA for the CDR3: TGTGCCAGTACCGGGGGACTAGCGGACCATTACGAGCAGTACTTC. Its translation is CASTGGLADHYEQYF.